Shown below are 32 T cell receptor beta chains from a single sample sequenced in a study of molecular identifiers for immune sequencing clone quantification. A single record per CDR3 protein comes from TCRdb applying MiXCR to the PCR reads. The sample carries approximately 550,000 distinct CDR3 sequences, around a fifth recorded once. Sequenced: naive CD8+ T cells from blood, with Jurkat cell RNA spiked in. Subset reported: FACS-sorted CD8+CD4-CCR7+CD45RA+ naive T cells. These receptors all come from a human donor in good health. Some libraries in this study had Jurkat cell RNA spiked in.

In this sample, this clonotype turned up many times. The chain combines TRBV20-1 with TRBJ2-7; D possibly corresponds to TRBD2 (5 bases). Germline V gives CDR1 DFQATT, CDR2 SNEGSKA (reference sequence). V was shortened by 1 base and J by 2 bases, with 9 bases between the two germline ends. This CDR3 contains 13 residues. CDR3 in DNA: TGCAGTGCTAGAGTGGGGAGAGCCTACGAGCAGTACTTC. It encodes CSARVGRAYEQYF.

This clonotype was counted many times. For the CDR3, the DNA is TGTGCCTGGAGTGTATCCCGCGGCTACGAGCAGTACTTC. Encoded protein: CAWSVSRGYEQYF. This chain connects TRBV30 to TRBJ2-7, with D unresolved. CDR3 length: 13 residues. Per the germline V gene, CDR1 is GTSNPN and CDR2 is SVGIG (reference sequence). The germline V and J ends were trimmed by 0 bases and 3 bases, with 9 bases remaining between them.

The rearrangement links TRBV28 to TRBJ1-3; D unclear. Germline CDR1 is MDHEN and CDR2 is SYDVKM. The CDR3 loop spans 17 amino acids. Trimming cost V 5 bases and J 0 bases, with 17 bases left between them. This CDR3 is CASSPPPAHGSGNTIYF. The CDR3 DNA reads as TGTGCCAGCAGTCCACCCCCGGCCCACGGCTCTGGAAACACCATATATTTT.

This clonotype was seen more than once but under ten times. V gene TRBV30 combines with J gene TRBJ2-7, with TRBD1 as a possible D gene (6 bases). Germline lookup yields CDR1 GTSNPN and CDR2 SVGIG (reference sequence). Trimming left V 7 bases short and J 0 bases short, with 13 bases between. CDR3 size: 13 residues. CDR3 sequence: CAYKTGSSYEQYF. CDR3 DNA sequence: TGTGCCTATAAGACAGGAAGCTCCTACGAGCAGTACTTC.

The chain is built from TRBV10-2 and TRBJ2-5; tentative D call: TRBD1 (6 bases). In germline, CDR1 is WSHSY, CDR2 SAAADI. The length of the CDR3 is 14 residues. The V and J ends lost 4 bases and 1 base respectively, with 10 bases between them. The CDR3 sequence is CASSVARGQETQYF. CDR3 in DNA: TGCGCCAGCAGTGTAGCCAGGGGCCAAGAGACCCAGTACTTC.

Note on this clonotype: A much larger clone differs from this one at a single base, so this may be a read error. The chain joins TRBV7-9 to TRBJ1-1; unclear D gene. V was shortened by 3 bases and J by 7 bases, with 9 bases between the two germline ends. The germline V gene has CDR1 SEHNR and CDR2 FQNEAQ (reference sequence). This CDR3 is 12 amino acids long. CDR3 amino acids: CASSFGRIEAFF. The CDR3 nucleotides are TGTGCCAGCAGCTTCGGACGGATTGAAGCTTTCTTT.

With regard to this clonotype: It may be a read error: a sequence one base away is much more abundant. This rearrangement joins TRBV9 to TRBJ2-7, with a weak D call TRBD2 (6 bases). Germline CDR1 is SGDLS and CDR2 is YYNGEE. The CDR3 has 13 amino acids. With 1 base removed from V and 5 bases from J, the gap between germline ends came to 10 bases. CDR3 nucleotide sequence: TGTGCCAGCAGCGTAATGGGGGAGGACGAGCAGTACTTC. Encoded protein: CASSVMGEDEQYF.

The CDR3 DNA reads as TGTGCCAGCGCGTACATGTCAACTAATGAAAAACTGTTTTTT. It is translated as CASAYMSTNEKLFF. The rearrangement uses TRBV6-5 and TRBJ1-4; D ambiguous. V lost 8 bases and J lost 0, with 10 bases in between. Germline loops: CDR1 MNHEY, CDR2 SVGAGI. This CDR3 has 14 residues.

In this sample, this clonotype turned up many times. The rearrangement joins TRBV9 to TRBJ2-2; possible D gene TRBD2, 6 bases. This CDR3 spans 16 amino acids. Trimming cost V 0 bases and J 6 bases, with 15 bases left between them. In germline, CDR1 is SGDLS, CDR2 YYNGEE. As DNA, the CDR3 is TGTGCCAGCAGCGTAGCTACTAGCCCTGGAGCCGGGGAGCTGTTTTTT. Translating gives CASSVATSPGAGELFF.

In its sample, this clonotype was seen many times. This sequence joins TRBV6-2 or TRBV6-3 and TRBJ1-5, with 10 bases that match TRBD1. Per germline, CDR1 MNHEY and CDR2 SVGEGT. The CDR3 loop spans 14 amino acids. V lost 5 bases, J lost 6 bases, and 4 bases stayed unmatched. CDR3 region: CASSRTGGIQPQHF. Written as DNA, the CDR3 is TGTGCCAGCAGTAGGACAGGGGGGATTCAGCCCCAGCATTTT.

This clonotype was detected only a few times. The chain employs TRBV6-6 and TRBJ2-1; D call uncertain. From germline, CDR1 is MNHNY and CDR2 SVGAGI (reference sequence). The germline V and J ends were trimmed by 8 bases and 8 bases, with 10 bases remaining between them. The CDR3 runs 11 residues. The CDR3 DNA reads TGTGCCAGCTTAACAAGAGATGAGCAGTTCTTC. Amino acids: CASLTRDEQFF.

This chain's CDR3 is CAITPGTVSYEQYF. CDR3 nucleotides: TGTGCCATCACACCCGGGACAGTCTCCTACGAGCAGTACTTC. The chain recombines TRBV2 with TRBJ2-7; 7 nucleotides match TRBD1. This CDR3 has 14 residues. The V gene end was trimmed by 10 bases and the J gene end by 0 bases; junction bases not matched to a gene: 9. Germline CDR1 reads SNHLY; CDR2 reads FYNNEI. The whole variable domain, remainder taken from reference TRBV2 and TRBJ2-7, is EPEVTQTPSHQVTQMGQEVILRCVPISNHLYFYWYRQILGQKVEFLVSFYNNEISEKSEIFDDQFSVERPDGSNFTLKIRSTKLEDSAMYFCAITPGTVSYEQYFGPGTRLTVT.

Many counts were recorded for this clonotype. V is TRBV4-1 and J is TRBJ2-5; 8 bases map to TRBD2. The CDR3 is made up of 15 amino acids. Germline V gene lookup returns CDR1 MGHRA and CDR2 YSYEKL. Trimming at V came to 4 bases and at J to 1 base, leaving 5 bases not matched to a gene. In nucleotides, the CDR3 is TGCGCCAGCAGCCTCGCCGCGGGGGGCCAAGAGACCCAGTACTTC. Translating gives CASSLAAGGQETQYF.

The chain employs TRBV9 and TRBJ2-7, with D tentatively TRBD2 (5 bases). Trimming took off 4 bases at V and 5 bases at J, with 16 bases between the two ends. The CDR3 loop spans 14 amino acids. In germline, CDR1 is SGDLS, CDR2 YYNGEE. For the CDR3, the DNA is TGTGCCAGCAGCCCCCGGTTTAGCGAACACGAGCAGTACTTC. Its translation: CASSPRFSEHEQYF.

This clonotype was counted a few times. V gene TRBV20-1 combines with J gene TRBJ2-2; TRBD1 matches 7 bases. V trimming: 4 bases; J trimming: 5 bases; junction bases outside the gene matches: 4. Looked up from germline, CDR1 is DFQATT and CDR2 is SNEGSKA (reference sequence). The CDR3 has 13 residues. The CDR3 DNA is TGCAGTGCTATGGACAGGTCGACCGGGGAGCTGTTTTTT. This translates into CSAMDRSTGELFF.

Remarks on this clonotype: A much bigger clone sits one base away, suggesting this may be a read error. Because it lacks the conserved phenylalanine or tryptophan at the end, this CDR3 is likely a read error. This chain links TRBV30 with TRBJ2-3; 7 bases fit TRBD1. CDR3 length: 12 amino acids. CDR1 GTSNPN and CDR2 SVGIG come from the germline V gene (reference sequence). V gave up 5 bases and J gave up 10 bases; unmatched junction bases: 9. The CDR3: CAWEPDRKAQYS. CDR3 in DNA: TGTGCCTGGGAACCGGACAGGAAAGCGCAGTATTCT.

Remarks on this clonotype: Being one base from a much bigger clone, this may be a read error. The chain links TRBV4-2 to TRBJ2-3; D may be TRBD2 (7 bases). CDR3 length: 15 residues. The V end lost 5 bases, the J end lost 0 bases, and 12 bases lay between the germline ends. Looked up from germline, CDR1 is LGHNA and CDR2 is YNFKEQ. The CDR3 sequence: CASSSRGASTDTQYF. The CDR3 DNA reads as TGTGCCAGCAGCTCCCGGGGGGCGAGCACAGATACGCAGTATTTT.

Comments on this clonotype: Because the CDR3's place on the DNA is in doubt, the DNA is left out and the CDR3 is given as listed by TCRdb. The V gene is TRBV7-2, the J gene TRBJ2-7; the table's D call, TRBD1, was not checked against the DNA. With termini counted, the CDR3 has 14 amino acids. CDR1 is SGHTA and CDR2 is FQGNSA in the germline V gene. The CDR3: CASSFGQGSYEQCF.

This clonotype came up many times. This chain connects TRBV19 to TRBJ2-7; unclear D gene. The V gene's germline CDR1 is LNHDA and CDR2 SQIVND (reference sequence). CDR3 size: 13 residues. V was pared by 6 bases and J by 4 bases, with 13 bases between. Written as DNA, the CDR3 is TGTGCCAGTAGCCCAAAGCTCCCTTACGAGCAGTACTTC. Residues: CASSPKLPYEQYF.

This clonotype showed up many times. J is TRBJ1-5 and V is TRBV27; the D gene is possibly TRBD1 (6 bases). CDR1 is MNHEY and CDR2 is SMNVEV in the germline V gene (reference sequence). The CDR3 sequence is 12 residues long. Trimming cost V 5 bases and J 6 bases, with 8 bases left between them. The CDR3 DNA reads as TGTGCCAGCAGTACACAGGGTCAGCCCCAGCATTTT. Encoded protein: CASSTQGQPQHF.

Of note for this clonotype: A single base separates this from a much larger clone, so it may be a read error. V usage is TRBV2 and J usage is TRBJ2-5; D is perhaps TRBD1 or TRBD2 (5 bases each). V was clipped by 11 bases and J by 2 bases, with 18 bases between them. Per germline, CDR1 SNHLY and CDR2 FYNNEI. The length of the CDR3 is 14 residues. DNA for the CDR3: TGTGCCGGCACCCTTTGGGACCTTCAAGAGACCCAGTACTTC. This gives the protein CAGTLWDLQETQYF.

This clonotype was detected a few times. The chain has TRBV10-3 and TRBJ2-7; the D call may be TRBD1 or TRBD2 (5 bases each). Germline lookup yields CDR1 ENHRY and CDR2 SYGVKD. V lost 3 bases and J 4 bases, leaving 16 bases between the germline ends. There are 15 residues in the CDR3. The CDR3 DNA sequence: TGTGCCATCAGTGATAGAAGGGGACGCGCGTACGAGCAGTACTTC. It codes for CAISDRRGRAYEQYF.

The genes are TRBV19 and TRBJ2-1; 14 bases fit TRBD2. Losses at the gene ends were 3 bases for V and 8 bases for J; bases not matched to a gene: 3. CDR3 size: 15 residues. CDR1 LNHDA and CDR2 SQIVND come from the germline V gene (reference sequence). CDR3 nucleotides: TGTGCCAGTAGTATCGGACTAGCGGGGGGTTATGAGCAGTTCTTC. The encoded protein is CASSIGLAGGYEQFF.

Worth noting for this clonotype: The missing conserved phenylalanine or tryptophan at the end of this CDR3 makes a read error likely. The genes are TRBV3-1 and TRBJ1-1; possible D gene TRBD1, 6 bases. The length of the CDR3 is 14 residues. CDR1 is LGHDT and CDR2 is YNNKEL in the germline V gene (reference sequence). DNA of the CDR3: TGTGCCAGCAGCTCCCGGGACACGGCTCCTGAGGCTTTCCTT. It yields the protein CASSSRDTAPEAFL.

This clonotype was picked up a small number of times. The chain combines TRBV10-2 with TRBJ1-1, with D possibly matching TRBD1 (6 bases). The V gene lost 0 bases and the J gene lost 4 bases, with 12 bases spanning the gap. The germline gives CDR1 WSHSY, CDR2 SAAADI. CDR3 size: 15 residues. In DNA form, the CDR3 reads TGCGCCAGCAGTGAGTCAAAGGGGGTGGGCACTGAAGCTTTCTTT. This gives the protein CASSESKGVGTEAFF.

Note on this clonotype: This could be a read error, since a much larger clone is one nucleotide away. The chain uses TRBV6-2 or TRBV6-3 and TRBJ1-1; D is undetermined. CDR1 and CDR2 from the germline V gene are MNHEY and SVGEGT. CDR3 length equals 14 residues. V was cut by 6 bases and J by 0 bases, with 11 bases left in between. The CDR3 region has the DNA TGTGCCAGCAGGGTCAGCCGTATGAACACTGAAGCTTTCTTT. It translates to CASRVSRMNTEAFF.

CDR3 in DNA: TGTGCCAGCAGTTTAGCCGGGGGCTCTGGAAACACCATATATTTT. This codes for CASSLAGGSGNTIYF. The gene calls are TRBV27 and TRBJ1-3; possible D gene TRBD1, 5 bases. This CDR3 has 15 residues. V shed 2 bases and J shed 0 bases, with 8 bases lying between them. Germline-derived CDR1 and CDR2 are MNHEY and SMNVEV (reference sequence).

The chain carries TRBV9 and TRBJ2-7, with D tentatively TRBD1 (6 bases). Germline V gene data show CDR1 as SGDLS and CDR2 as YYNGEE. This CDR3 region has 13 residues. The germline V and J ends were trimmed by 3 bases and 3 bases, with 10 bases remaining between them. The CDR3 DNA reads as TGTGCCAGCAGCGGAGCGGACAGCTACGAGCAGTACTTC. Protein product: CASSGADSYEQYF.

This clonotype was observed a single time. Possible read error: a much larger clone is one base away. Written as DNA, the CDR3 is TGTGCCAGCTCACCTGTTCCCGGGAAGAGACAGATCTCTGGGGCCAACATCCTGACTTTC. Translated, it gives CASSPVPGKRQISGANILTF. The rearrangement joins TRBV18 to TRBJ2-6; D tentatively reads TRBD1 or TRBD2 (5 bases each). CDR3 size: 20 residues. Germline V gene data show CDR1 as KGHSH and CDR2 as LQKENI.

The chain has TRBV12-3 or TRBV12-4 and TRBJ1-5; D not certain. V lost 3 bases to trimming and J lost 0 bases, with 9 bases between them. The CDR3 contains 15 residues. Here the CDR3 DNA reads TGTGCCAGCAGTTTTTTTAAGGGTAGCAATCAGCCCCAGCATTTT. Amino acids: CASSFFKGSNQPQHF.

This clonotype was detected only a few times. The chain carries TRBV19 and TRBJ1-2, with D unclear. CDR3 size: 14 residues. The V and J ends lost 2 bases and 0 bases respectively, with 7 bases between them. Germline CDR1 LNHDA, CDR2 SQIVND (reference sequence). In DNA, the CDR3 is TGTGCCAGTAGTATAACAGCATCTAACTATGGCTACACCTTC. It translates to CASSITASNYGYTF.

The sample holds many counts of this clonotype. The V call is TRBV2, the J call TRBJ2-3, with no clear D. Germline V gene data show CDR1 as SNHLY and CDR2 as FYNNEI. Trimming left V 2 bases short and J 6 bases short, with 12 bases between. The CDR3 is 14 amino acids. For the CDR3, the DNA is TGTGCCAGCAGTGAATTGTCCACCGGCGATACGCAGTATTTT. Its translation is CASSELSTGDTQYF.